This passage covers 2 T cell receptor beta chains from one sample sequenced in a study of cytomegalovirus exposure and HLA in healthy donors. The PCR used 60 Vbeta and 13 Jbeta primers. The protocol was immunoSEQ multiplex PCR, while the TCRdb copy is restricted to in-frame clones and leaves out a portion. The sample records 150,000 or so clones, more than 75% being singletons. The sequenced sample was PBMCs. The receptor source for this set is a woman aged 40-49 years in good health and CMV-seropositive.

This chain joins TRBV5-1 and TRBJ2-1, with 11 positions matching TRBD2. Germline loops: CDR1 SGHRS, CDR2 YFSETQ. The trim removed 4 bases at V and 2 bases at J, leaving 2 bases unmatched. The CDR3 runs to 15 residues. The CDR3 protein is CASSGTSGTYNEQFF. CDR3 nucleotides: TGCGCCAGCAGCGGGACTAGCGGAACCTACAATGAGCAGTTCTTC.

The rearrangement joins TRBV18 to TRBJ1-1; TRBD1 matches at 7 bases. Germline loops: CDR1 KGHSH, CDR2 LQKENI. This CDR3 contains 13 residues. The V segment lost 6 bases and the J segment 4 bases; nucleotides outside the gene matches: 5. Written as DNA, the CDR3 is TGTGCCAGCTCCACACAGGGGACCACTGAAGCTTTCTTT. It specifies CASSTQGTTEAFF.